Shown below are 10 T cell receptor delta chains from a single sample sequenced in a study of Vδ1+ human thymocytes. Which antigens these TCRs recognize remains unknown. General study results and limits: Highly polyclonal TRG and TRD repertoires with Gaussian CDR3 length distributions appeared in thymus.

Extracted RNA was reverse transcribed into cDNA. Multiplex PCR used pooled V-gene forward primers and a constant-region reverse primer to amplify CDR3s. TCRdb re-analyzed the multiplex PCR reads via CATT. The sample yields about 75,000 delta-chain clones, more than 30% seen once. The sample taken for sequencing was Vdelta1+ gamma-delta thymocytes from the thymus. The subset is: FACS-sorted CD3+ TCRalphabeta- TCRVdelta1+ TCRVdelta2- thymocytes. These receptor sequences come from a boy in the first two years of life who had congenital heart surgery.

The V and J genes are TRDV1 and TRDJ1, with D hard to call. The germline CDR1 and CDR2 sequences are TSWWSYY and QGS. V was clipped by 2 bases and J by 1 base, with 11 bases between them. The CDR3 runs to 15 residues. The CDR3 region is CALGEYAWCTDKLIF. The DNA of the CDR3 is TGTGCTCTTGGGGAATACGCGTGGTGCACCGATAAACTCATCTTT.

V usage is TRDV1 and J usage is TRDJ1; 10 nucleotides line up with TRDD3. The V gene end was trimmed by 2 bases and the J gene end by 2 bases; junction bases not matched to a gene: 20. Looked up from germline, CDR1 is TSWWSYY and CDR2 is QGS. The CDR3 runs to 21 residues. The CDR3 is CALGEKESLPRTGGLTDKLIF. CDR3 bases: TGTGCTCTTGGGGAAAAGGAGAGCCTTCCTCGTACTGGGGGATTGACCGATAAACTCATCTTT.

This clone was detected only a few times. The rearrangement links TRDV1 to TRDJ1; 13 bases map to TRDD3. The CDR3 runs 26 residues. The V gene's germline CDR1 is TSWWSYY and CDR2 QGS. The trim removed 6 bases at V and 2 bases at J, leaving 36 bases unmatched. Written as DNA, the CDR3 is TGTGCTCTTGGAGTACCACGTCTGTTCGCTACATCGCCTCACGTACTGGGGGATACGCATACCGATAAACTCATCTTT. Its protein is CALGVPRLFATSPHVLGDTHTDKLIF.

Concerning this clone itself: Distinct nucleotide sequences in the sample also encode this CDR3. The rearrangement uses TRDV1 and TRDJ1; D uncertain. The CDR3 covers 16 residues. V gave up 1 base and J gave up 10 bases, with 22 bases separating them. Germline assignment: CDR1 TSWWSYY and CDR2 QGS. CDR3 DNA: TGTGCTCTTGGGGAACAGAGGGGTGGAATCCAACCGACACTCATCTTT. Translating gives CALGEQRGGIQPTLIF.

The chain is built from TRDV1 and TRDJ1; a weak D match, TRDD2 (5 bases). Germline CDR1 TSWWSYY, CDR2 QGS. The CDR3 runs 19 residues. The V end lost 0 bases, the J end lost 0 bases, and 20 bases lay between the germline ends. The DNA for the CDR3 is TGTGCTCTTGGGGAACTGGGCCCTACGGGTTCCTCGAACACCGATAAACTCATCTTT. Encoded protein: CALGELGPTGSSNTDKLIF.

The V and J genes are TRDV1 and TRDJ1; the D gene is possibly TRDD2 (5 bases). Per germline, CDR1 TSWWSYY and CDR2 QGS. The V gene lost 11 bases and the J gene lost 3 bases, with 16 bases spanning the gap. This CDR3 comprises 13 residues. CDR3 region: CAFYLLPADKLIF. For the CDR3, the DNA is TGTGCTTTTTACCTACTTCCAGCCGATAAACTCATCTTT.

The genes are TRDV1 and TRDJ1, with TRDD3 matching over 12 bases. Germline CDR1 and CDR2: TSWWSYY and QGS. After removal of 3 bases from V and 0 bases from J, the junction contained 23 bases not matched to a gene. This CDR3 contains 23 residues. This chain's CDR3 is CALGEIFRQLGDTPPVNTDKLIF. CDR3 DNA: TGTGCTCTTGGGGAGATATTCCGACAACTGGGGGATACCCCCCCTGTAAACACCGATAAACTCATCTTT.

In regard to this clone: The junction differs from germline at one of its ends, possibly a read error. This chain joins TRDV2 and TRDJ1; the match to TRDD3 covers 7 bases. Germline lookup yields CDR1 GEAIGNYY and CDR2 EKD. CDR3 length: 17 residues. The CDR3: CACARWGAPGYTDKFIF. CDR3 in DNA: TGTGCCTGTGCTCGCTGGGGGGCTCCGGGGTACACCGATAAATTCATCTTT.

This chain links TRDV2 with TRDJ1, with TRDD3 matching 9 bases. The CDR3 has 21 residues. Germline-derived CDR1 and CDR2 are GEAIGNYY and EKD. Trimming removed 3 bases from V and 0 bases from J; junction bases left unmatched: 22. The CDR3 DNA is TGTGCCTGTGACGCCGAGTACTGGGGGACACCGTGCGTCCCGTACACCGATAAACTCATCTTT. This encodes CACDAEYWGTPCVPYTDKLIF.

The chain employs TRDV1 and TRDJ1, with 9 bases lining up with TRDD2. V shed 0 bases, J shed 3 bases, and the junction held 29 bases outside the gene matches. The CDR3 contains 24 residues. Looked up from germline, CDR1 is TSWWSYY and CDR2 is QGS. CDR3 amino acids: CALGELHFPAFLRPTGTRADKLIF. The CDR3 nucleotides read TGTGCTCTTGGGGAACTTCACTTCCCGGCCTTCCTACGTCCAACTGGGACAAGGGCCGATAAACTCATCTTT.